Listed below are T cell receptor beta chains from one sample, sequenced in a study of blood T cell repertoires in COVID-19. Using immunoSEQ multiplex PCR, the repertoire was profiled, and TCRdb retains in-frame clones only, with some absent. The sample records 250,000 to 300,000 clones, around 87% being singletons. Sequencing was performed on peripheral blood. These receptors all come from a woman aged 55-69 years with COVID-19, enrolled during active disease. Both conserved end residues are part of each CDR3. D genes are given only for firm matches. A row's size may be missing; if present it is once, few, many or a size class.

size	V	J	D	CDR3	DNA
once	TRBV19	TRBJ2-7	-	CASRATTRQEDEQYF	TGTGCCAGTAGGGCTACCACGAGACAGGAAGACGAGCAGTACTTC
-	TRBV30	TRBJ1-1	-	CAWSVGQPNTEAFF	TGTGCCTGGAGTGTGGGGCAGCCAAACACTGAAGCTTTCTTT
few	TRBV29-1	TRBJ2-3	TRBD2	CSVGTSGYTDTQYF	TGCAGCGTGGGTACTAGCGGTTACACAGATACGCAGTATTTT
-	TRBV7-3	TRBJ2-6	-	CASSPDRTSGANVLTF	TGTGCCAGCAGCCCCGACAGGACCTCTGGGGCCAACGTCCTGACTTTC
-	TRBV25-1	TRBJ2-3	TRBD1	CASRAPGQPQYF	TGTGCCAGCAGGGCCCCGGGACAGCCGCAGTATTTT
-	TRBV7-8	TRBJ1-5	-	CASSPDSNQPQHF	TGTGCCAGCAGCCCAGATAGCAATCAGCCCCAGCATTTT
-	TRBV5-4	TRBJ1-2	-	CASSLEPGDGAGYTF	TGTGCCAGCAGCTTGGAGCCGGGGGACGGGGCCGGCTACACCTTC
-	TRBV7-9	TRBJ1-4	TRBD1	CASSLGGQGGEKLFF	TGTGCCAGCAGCTTAGGTGGACAGGGTGGTGAAAAACTGTTTTTT
-	TRBV7-8	TRBJ1-6	-	CASSLARANSPLHF	TGTGCCAGCAGCTTAGCCAGGGCTAATTCACCCCTCCACTTT
-	TRBV7-8	TRBJ2-2	-	CASSRRTSTPNTGELFF	TGTGCCAGCAGCCGTAGGACTTCAACTCCGAACACCGGGGAGCTGTTTTTT
-	TRBV2	TRBJ1-6	-	CASNYGSNSPLHF	TGTGCCAGCAACTACGGAAGTAATTCACCCCTCCACTTT
-	TRBV29-1	TRBJ2-2	-	CSVSSQGNTGELFF	TGCAGCGTTTCGAGCCAGGGGAACACCGGGGAGCTGTTTTTT
-	TRBV7-6	TRBJ2-1	TRBD2	CASSPFSTGTSYNEQFF	TGTGCCAGCAGCCCCTTCTCCACAGGGACTAGCTACAATGAGCAGTTCTTC
-	TRBV28	TRBJ1-1	-	CASSLGTSPRSTEAFF	TGTGCCAGCAGTTTAGGAACGTCCCCCCGGAGCACTGAAGCTTTCTTT
-	TRBV6-6	TRBJ1-2	-	CASTVDSSYGYTF	TGTGCCAGCACTGTGGACAGTTCCTACGGCTACACCTTC
-	TRBV10-3	TRBJ1-1	TRBD1	CAISGAGGRVGNTEAFF	TGTGCCATCAGTGGAGCAGGGGGTCGGGTCGGGAACACTGAAGCTTTCTTT
-	TRBV6-5	TRBJ1-2	TRBD1	CASRSGQGEWYGYTF	TGTGCCAGCAGATCTGGACAGGGGGAATGGTATGGCTACACCTTC
-	TRBV24-1	TRBJ2-3	TRBD1	CATSDPTGSLTDTQYF	TGTGCCACCAGTGATCCGACAGGGAGCTTAACAGATACGCAGTATTTT
-	TRBV28	TRBJ2-3	TRBD2	CAGSGRSAPGTDTQYF	TGTGCCGGTAGCGGGAGGAGTGCCCCGGGCACAGATACGCAGTATTTT
-	TRBV13	TRBJ1-3	-	CASSLLRAPPGNTIYF	TGTGCCAGCAGCCTCCTCCGCGCACCACCTGGAAACACCATATATTTT
once	TRBV5-6	TRBJ2-4	-	CASSLVAYKNIQYF	TGTGCCAGCAGCTTGGTGGCTTACAAAAACATTCAGTACTTC
-	TRBV19	TRBJ2-7	TRBD2	CASRPLADSYEQYF	TGTGCCAGTAGGCCTCTAGCGGACTCCTACGAGCAGTACTTC
-	TRBV6-6	TRBJ1-3	-	CASSYSRDSGNTIYF	TGTGCCAGCAGTTACTCGCGGGACTCTGGAAACACCATATATTTT
once	TRBV27	TRBJ2-7	TRBD2	CASSLRVLAGGTHYEQYF	TGTGCCAGCAGTTTAAGGGTTCTAGCGGGAGGAACTCACTACGAGCAGTACTTC
-	TRBV3-1/TRBV3-2	TRBJ2-3	TRBD2	CASSANLAGGPTDTQYF	TGTGCCAGCAGCGCTAATCTGGCGGGAGGGCCGACAGATACGCAGTATTTT
-	TRBV19	TRBJ1-5	-	CASRGQGGGQPQHF	TGTGCCAGTCGGGGGCAGGGAGGGGGACAGCCCCAGCATTTT
-	TRBV7-2	TRBJ2-3	TRBD2	CASSFGTITDTQYF	TGTGCCAGCAGCTTCGGGACTATCACAGATACGCAGTATTTT
-	TRBV3-1/TRBV3-2	TRBJ2-1	TRBD2	CASSWGLAGGRVEQFF	TGTGCCAGCAGCTGGGGACTAGCGGGAGGAAGGGTAGAGCAGTTCTTC
-	TRBV5-8	TRBJ2-1	-	CASSQEQGSYNEQFF	TGTGCCAGCAGCCAGGAACAGGGATCCTACAATGAGCAGTTCTTC
-	TRBV15	TRBJ1-1	-	CATSRSGRGGTEAFF	TGTGCCACCAGCAGATCCGGACGGGGGGGGACTGAAGCTTTCTTT
-	TRBV29-1	TRBJ1-1	TRBD1	CSGQTGGVNTEAFF	TGCAGCGGTCAAACAGGGGGGGTGAACACTGAAGCTTTCTTT
-	TRBV7-3	TRBJ2-2	TRBD1	CASREGQENTGELFF	TGTGCCAGCAGGGAGGGACAGGAAAACACCGGGGAGCTGTTTTTT
-	TRBV28	TRBJ2-1	TRBD2	CASSWSSGRAAEQFF	TGTGCCAGCAGTTGGTCTAGCGGGAGGGCCGCTGAGCAGTTCTTC
-	TRBV7-3	TRBJ2-1	TRBD2	CASSLGGRAYNEQFF	TGTGCCAGCAGCTTGGGAGGGAGGGCCTACAATGAGCAGTTCTTC
-	TRBV9	TRBJ1-3	TRBD1	CASSRDRGMSGNTIYF	TGTGCCAGCAGCAGGGACAGGGGGATGTCTGGAAACACCATATATTTT
-	TRBV7-3	TRBJ2-7	-	CASSLDRFNEQYF	TGTGCCAGCAGCTTGGACAGATTTAACGAGCAGTACTTC
-	TRBV11-3	TRBJ2-3	TRBD2	CASSSGLAGGGGTDTQYF	TGTGCCAGCAGCTCGGGACTAGCGGGAGGAGGAGGCACAGATACGCAGTATTTT
-	TRBV3-1/TRBV3-2	TRBJ2-7	-	CASSQWGQAEYF	TGTGCCAGCAGCCAATGGGGGCAGGCGGAGTACTTC
-	TRBV29-1	TRBJ1-1	TRBD1	CSVEATGGGEAFF	TGCAGCGTTGAGGCGACAGGGGGAGGTGAAGCTTTCTTT
-	TRBV5-1	TRBJ1-6	TRBD1	CASSLTGDGSPLHF	TGCGCCAGCAGCTTGACAGGGGACGGGTCACCCCTCCACTTT
-	TRBV6-5	TRBJ1-6	-	CASSQGGSPLHF	TGTGCCAGCAGCCAGGGCGGTTCACCCCTCCACTTT
-	TRBV6-5	TRBJ2-4	-	CASTSSEGKNIQYF	TGTGCCAGCACATCGTCGGAGGGAAAAAACATTCAGTACTTC
-	TRBV7-2	TRBJ1-1	-	CASSAPGPREAFF	TGTGCCAGCAGCGCCCCGGGTCCCCGAGAAGCTTTCTTT
-	TRBV7-8	TRBJ1-2	TRBD1	CASSRMGTGDYGYTF	TGTGCCAGCAGCCGGATGGGGACAGGAGACTATGGCTACACCTTC
-	TRBV7-8	TRBJ1-5	-	CASSRDFSNQPQHF	TGTGCCAGCAGCCGGGACTTTAGCAATCAGCCCCAGCATTTT
few	TRBV11-3	TRBJ2-1	TRBD1	CASSFQETGARNEQFF	TGTGCCAGCAGCTTTCAGGAGACAGGGGCCCGCAATGAGCAGTTCTTC
-	TRBV24-1	TRBJ2-3	TRBD2	CATSEPGHGGGPDTQYF	TGTGCCACCAGTGAGCCGGGCCACGGGGGGGGCCCAGATACGCAGTATTTT
-	TRBV11-2	TRBJ2-1	TRBD2	CASSLYAGESSYNEQFF	TGTGCCAGCAGCTTATACGCGGGAGAGAGCTCCTACAATGAGCAGTTCTTC
-	TRBV19	TRBJ1-1	-	CASSPGSGSTEAFF	TGTGCCAGTAGCCCCGGTTCAGGCTCCACTGAAGCTTTCTTT
-	TRBV2	TRBJ2-7	TRBD1	CASLAGGLREQYF	TGTGCCAGCTTGGCAGGGGGCCTACGGGAGCAGTACTTC
-	TRBV6-5	TRBJ2-1	-	CASHQLGRDNEQFF	TGTGCCAGCCACCAGCTGGGCAGAGACAATGAGCAGTTCTTC
-	TRBV6-5	TRBJ2-6	TRBD2	CASRAGVGANVLTF	TGTGCCAGCAGGGCGGGAGTTGGGGCCAACGTCCTGACTTTC
-	TRBV12-3/TRBV12-4	TRBJ2-1	TRBD2	CASSLGLRNEQFF	TGTGCCAGCAGTTTGGGACTAAGAAATGAGCAGTTCTTC
-	TRBV28	TRBJ2-7	TRBD2	CASSRTSGSYEQYF	TGTGCCAGCAGCCGTACTAGCGGTTCCTACGAGCAGTACTTC
few	TRBV4-3	TRBJ1-3	-	CASSQEVRTGNTIYF	TGCGCCAGCAGCCAAGAGGTCAGGACTGGAAACACCATATATTTT